This TCR beta chain was found in a study of PD-1 blockade in mismatch repair-deficient tumors. Study at large: Patients had some twelve mismatch repair-deficient cancer types, all previously treated and progressing.

Trimming left V 0 bases short and J 2 bases short, with 11 bases between. CDR3 length equals 15 residues. Germline lookup yields CDR1 SGDLS and CDR2 YYNGEE. Only in-frame clones appear in the TCRdb table, and some are missing; sequencing was by immunoSEQ multiplex PCR. This table holds about 79,000 clones, approximately 78% found once. Points on this clone: Its antigen is still unknown.

TCR sequencing covered three patients who responded to pembrolizumab. Study outcomes and limitations: Tumor-resident clones, often undetectable pretreatment in blood, expanded then contracted after pembrolizumab.

The gene calls are TRBV9 and TRBJ1-1; a weak D match, TRBD1 (6 bases). The origin of this receptor is an adult with mismatch repair-deficient cancer. The starting material was peripheral blood, obtained 44 weeks after starting pembrolizumab. Here the CDR3 DNA reads TGTGCCAGCAGCGTAGAGGGGGGCGCTAACACTGAAGCTTTCTTT. This sequence encodes CASSVEGGANTEAFF.